This T cell receptor beta chain emerged from a study of cytomegalovirus exposure and HLA in healthy donors. In regard to this clone: Its matching antigen is unknown.

Broader study findings: TCR beta V segments were, for the most part, productive about 87% or about 30% of the time in an earlier analysis. In a later analysis, HLA-associated TCR beta chains were more clonally expanded than equally common others.

With 60 Vbeta and 13 Jbeta primers, the PCR was carried out. The repertoire was sequenced with immunoSEQ multiplex PCR; TCRdb's copy has only in-frame clones and lacks some. The top ten clones hold less than 5% of a sample with more than 95,000 clones, approximately 70% of them seen once. Germline CDR1 reads SGHTA; CDR2 reads FQGTGA. The length of the CDR3 is 16 residues. The V and J ends lost 4 bases and 5 bases respectively, with 18 bases between them. Material for sequencing was PBMCs. The source is a man aged 55 to 70 in good health and CMV-seropositive. This chain connects TRBV7-3 to TRBJ2-1; D ambiguous. CDR3 in amino acids: CASSSTSAAVNNEQFF. The CDR3 coding sequence is TGTGCCAGCAGCTCGACTTCGGCGGCTGTGAACAATGAGCAGTTCTTC.